Presented here are 18 T cell receptor delta chains from one specimen sequenced in a study of γδ T cells in repeated Plasmodium falciparum infection. TCRdb repeated clone calling on the multiplex PCR reads with CATT. The sample records 93,000 or so delta-chain clones, more than 0.85% being singletons. Vgamma9/Vdelta2+ and Vdelta2-negative gammadelta T cells were flow-sorted from PBMC for bulk sequencing. Sequencing was done on a sample of gamma-delta T cells from blood. All receptors come from a pool of human donors (malaria-infected and uninfected, not separated).

Regarding this clone: TCRdb's entry gives the protein of a much larger clone, which mismatches this DNA's translation at residue 8, likely from a read error; the protein reported here is translated from the DNA. The chain has TRDV2 and TRDJ1; no definite D call. No J gene is reported in TCRdb; it was inferred here by comparing the DNA with germline. CDR1 is GEAIGNYY, CDR2 EKD, per germline. The CDR3 runs 22 residues. V lost 5 bases and J 0 bases, leaving 36 bases between the germline ends. This CDR3 reads CACAARRVFFNRLPVYTDKLIF. The CDR3 nucleotides are TGTGCCTGTGCAGCGCGCCGAGTATTCTTCAACCGACTCCCCGTTTACACCGATAAACTCATCTTT.

This clone was counted only a few times. The protein TCRdb gives is from a much larger clone and does not agree with this DNA's translation at residue 10, likely a read error; the protein shown here comes from the DNA. The chain employs TRDV2 and TRDJ1, with D possibly matching TRDD3 (6 bases). Matching the DNA to germline supplied the J gene, which TCRdb does not give. The CDR3 runs 16 residues. Germline values: CDR1 GEAIGNYY, CDR2 EKD. V was clipped by 5 bases and J by 1 base, with 19 bases between them. The CDR3 spells CACVSTGGTCTDKLIF. CDR3 nucleotides: TGTGCCTGTGTCTCAACGGGGGGGACGTGCACCGATAAACTCATCTTT.

This clone was picked up a small number of times. The TCRdb record carries a much larger clone's protein, which differs from this DNA's translation at residue 13; a read error is the likely cause, and the protein listed here is the DNA translation. The rearrangement joins TRDV1 to TRDJ1, with TRDD2 matching 9 bases. Germline loops: CDR1 TSWWSYY, CDR2 QGS. The CDR3 totals 18 residues. With V trimmed by 0 bases and J by 4 bases, 12 bases remained unmatched. The CDR3 loop reads CALGELDPFLRHIDKLIF. The CDR3 nucleotides read TGTGCTCTTGGGGAACTTGACCCCTTCCTACGGCACATCGATAAACTCATCTTT.

This clone has a handful of counts. V is TRDV2 and J is TRDJ1; a possible D gene is TRDD3 (6 bases). TCRdb does not report a J gene; here it was assigned by matching the DNA to germline references. The CDR3 has 14 amino acids. The ends were cut back, 3 bases at V and 2 bases at J, with 12 bases in the middle. CDR1 and CDR2 from the germline V gene are GEAIGNYY and EKD. This CDR3 is CACDVVGGTDKLIF. As DNA, the CDR3 is TGTGCCTGTGACGTCGTGGGGGGTACCGATAAACTCATCTTT.

This clone has at least ten counts. The protein recorded in TCRdb matches a much larger clone and deviates from this DNA's translation at residue 8, suggesting a read error; the protein here is obtained by translating the DNA. The chain employs TRDV1 and TRDJ1, with D perhaps given as TRDD2 or TRDD3 (9 bases each). CDR1 and CDR2 (germline): TSWWSYY, QGS. Trimming stripped 3 bases from V and 10 bases from J, with 42 bases between. CDR3 length: 22 residues. The CDR3 region is CALGDPCRLPTPWGILGESLIF. CDR3 DNA sequence: TGTGCTCTTGGGGACCCCTGCCGCCTTCCTACCCCATGGGGGATATTAGGGGAGTCACTCATCTTT.

This clone was seen a handful of times. This DNA's translation differs at residue 4 from TCRdb's protein, which comes from a much larger clone; a read error is likely, and the protein shown is translated from the DNA. The chain couples TRDV2 to TRDJ2; TRDD3 agrees at 10 bases. The J gene is absent in TCRdb and was assigned here via DNA matching to germline. CDR1 and CDR2 from the germline V gene are GEAIGNYY and EKD. This CDR3 is built from 21 residues. CDR3 protein: CACGTVGTGGSLGALTAQLFF. The CDR3 region has the DNA TGTGCCTGTGGCACCGTCGGTACTGGGGGATCCCTTGGTGCTTTGACAGCACAACTCTTCTTT.

This clone turned up a few times. A far larger clone is a single base away, which makes a read error likely. Within the sample, other DNA sequences also encode this same CDR3. The chain combines TRDV2 with TRDJ3; 7 nucleotides align to TRDD3. The J gene comes from matching the DNA to germline here; TCRdb lacks it. V trimming: 1 base; J trimming: 0 bases; junction bases outside the gene matches: 8. The CDR3 length is 19 residues. Germline loops: CDR1 GEAIGNYY, CDR2 EKD. The CDR3 loop reads CACDTAGGRSSWDTRQMFF. The CDR3 nucleotides are TGTGCCTGTGACACAGCTGGGGGCCGGAGCTCCTGGGACACCCGACAGATGTTTTTC.

Many counts were recorded for this clone. This probably arose from a read error, given a far larger clone one base away. This CDR3 is also generated by other DNA sequences in the sample. This chain uses TRDV2 with TRDJ1, with 13 positions matching TRDD3. The germline gives CDR1 GEAIGNYY, CDR2 EKD. V shed 1 base, J shed 3 bases, and the junction held 4 bases outside the gene matches. CDR3 length: 16 residues. CDR3 sequence (DNA): TGTGCCTGTGACACTGTTACTGGGGGATACGCCGATAAACTCATCTTT. Encoded protein: CACDTVTGGYADKLIF.

This clone was seen a few times. This likely reflects a read error, since a far larger clone is one base away. In the same sample, other DNA sequences code for this CDR3. This sequence joins TRDV2 and TRDJ1, with D possibly being TRDD3 (6 bases). The J gene comes from matching the DNA to germline here; TCRdb lacks it. V lost 3 bases, J lost 0 bases, and 34 bases lay in between. The CDR3 has 22 residues. The germline V gene encodes CDR1 GEAIGNYY and CDR2 EKD. The DNA for the CDR3 is TGTGCCTGTGACCCCATTTTGGCTGGGGATCCTAGTAGGGTCTTCGACACCGATAAACTCATCTTT. This sequence encodes CACDPILAGDPSRVFDTDKLIF.

This clone was seen only a few times. The protein held in TCRdb is that of a much larger clone and does not match this DNA's translation at residue 14, likely because of a read error; the protein shown is translated from the DNA. The chain uses TRDV2 and TRDJ3, with 7 bases identical to TRDD3. The J gene was not available in TCRdb and was assigned here by matching the DNA to germline segments. The CDR3 spans 19 residues. Germline values: CDR1 GEAIGNYY, CDR2 EKD. The CDR3 loop reads CACDTAGGRSSWDARQMFF. The CDR3 DNA sequence: TGTGCCTGTGACACAGCTGGGGGCCGAAGCTCCTGGGACGCCCGACAGATGTTTTTC.

This clone appeared a few times. A far larger clone is a single base away, which makes a read error likely. Other DNA sequences in this specimen translate into the identical CDR3. CDR3 residues: CALGRRRWGTDKLIF. CDR3 DNA: TGTGCTCTTGGGCGCCGCCGTTGGGGGACCGATAAACTCATCTTT. The rearrangement links TRDV1 to TRDJ1; D may be TRDD3 (6 bases). This CDR3 is 15 amino acids long. Trimming shortened V by 5 bases and J by 2 bases, and 15 bases separated the two germline ends. Germline lookup yields CDR1 TSWWSYY and CDR2 QGS.

A remark on this clone: The protein TCRdb lists belongs to a much larger clone and differs from this DNA's translation at residue 20, which points to a read error; the protein shown is made from the DNA. V and J are TRDV1 and TRDJ1, with 7 nucleotides matching TRDD3. The CDR3 is made up of 24 amino acids. Per germline, CDR1 TSWWSYY and CDR2 QGS. DNA for the CDR3: TGTGCTCTTGGGGAACGGGGAAATCTACGCTTTTCTTCCGGGGGGATCCACTACACCAATAAACTCATCTTT. Its translation is CALGERGNLRFSSGGIHYTNKLIF.

Comment on this clone: The TCRdb record carries a much larger clone's protein, which differs from this DNA's translation at residue 14; a read error is the likely cause, and the protein listed here is the DNA translation. The V gene is listed as TRDV1; no J gene was called; the table's D call of TRDD3 was not tested on the DNA. The CDR3 sequence is 16 residues long. Germline CDR1 is TSWWSYY and CDR2 is QGS. In nucleotides, the CDR3 is TGTGCTCTTGGGGAACGGCAACTGGGGGACACCGATAAACCCATCTTT. It translates to CALGERQLGDTDKPIF.

Points on this clone: The protein given by TCRdb reflects a much larger clone and differs at residue 9 from this DNA's translation, likely from a read error; the protein shown is the DNA's translation. V gene TRDV1 combines with J gene TRDJ1; TRDD3 is a possible D gene (7 bases). The J gene was not available in TCRdb and was assigned here by matching the DNA to germline segments. Germline CDR1 reads TSWWSYY; CDR2 reads QGS. V gave up 5 bases and J gave up 0 bases, with 40 bases separating them. The CDR3 contains 24 residues. CDR3 in DNA: TGTGCTCTTGGGAAGCCCCTCACCCCGCCTTCCCGTGTTGGATACGCCGGGTACACCGATAAACTCATCTTT. The encoded protein is CALGKPLTPPSRVGYAGYTDKLIF.

This clone was picked up many times. Given a far larger clone just one base away, this is likely a sequencing read error. Other DNA sequences in this specimen translate into the identical CDR3. The chain joins TRDV2 to TRDJ3; 10 bases agree with TRDD3. The CDR3 totals 20 residues. Germline V lookup: CDR1 GEAIGNYY, CDR2 EKD. The CDR3 loop reads CACDSTGGSRSSWDTRQMFF. The DNA for the CDR3 is TGCGCCTGTGACAGTACTGGGGGATCTAGGAGCTCCTGGGACACCCGACAGATGTTTTTC.

A few counts support this clone. TCRdb lists the protein of a much larger clone for this DNA, which differs at residue 11, so this is likely a read error; the protein given here is translated from the DNA itself. The chain combines TRDV1 with TRDJ1; D call uncertain. The J gene is not listed in TCRdb, so it was assigned here from a DNA match to germline. CDR3 length: 17 amino acids. V was pared by 9 bases and J by 1 base, with 24 bases between. In germline, CDR1 is TSWWSYY, CDR2 QGS. The DNA of the CDR3 is TGTGCTCTCCGGTGGGTGTCCACGAAAAAGTGCACCGATAAACTCATCTTT. This codes for CALRWVSTKKCTDKLIF.

This clone was observed a few times. Translating this DNA gives a protein that differs at residue 6 from the TCRdb one, which belongs to a much larger clone; a read error is likely, and the protein shown is this translation. This chain connects TRAV36/DV7 to TRDJ1; 9 bases line up with TRDD3. The J gene comes from matching the DNA to germline here; TCRdb lacks it. This CDR3 is built from 16 residues. CDR1 and CDR2 (germline): VTNFRS, LTSSGIE (reference sequence). J was trimmed by 0 bases and V by 4 bases; bases with no gene match: 10. CDR3: CAVSNNGGYYTDKLIF. Here the CDR3 DNA reads TGTGCTGTGTCCAATAATGGGGGATATTACACCGATAAACTCATCTTT.

To note about this clone: Given a far larger clone just one base away, this is likely a sequencing read error. This same CDR3 is encoded by further DNA sequences in the sample. The rearrangement uses TRDV2 and TRDJ1, with 11 nucleotides matching TRDD3. Here the J gene was assigned by germline matching of the DNA, as TCRdb has none. This CDR3 is 16 amino acids long. CDR1 GEAIGNYY and CDR2 EKD come from the germline V gene. The CDR3 nucleotides are TGTGCCTGCGACAGACTGGGGGATATGTACACCGATAAACTCATCTTT. Its translation is CACDRLGDMYTDKLIF.